This T cell receptor (beta chain) was sequenced during a study of T cell responses to AZD1222 COVID-19 vaccine (TCRdb year 2021). Background on the whole study: AZD1222 recipients given second doses at about 4 weeks or at about 12 weeks were pooled, since spike-specific TCR depth and breadth were not found to differ between the two schedules. Trial participants were enrolled by age into subgroups of 18-55, 56-69 and 70-plus years, and about 150, 27 and 61 TCR-sequenced participants, respectively, were included in these subgroups. A total of more than 230 trial participants underwent TCR sequencing, of whom about 200 received two doses of AZD1222 and about 26 received two doses of the MenACWY control vaccine. On the study overall, not on this receptor specifically: Spike-specific TCR breadth and depth rose significantly after two AZD1222 doses compared with day 0 and with MenACWY recipients. Conclusions about previously exposed vaccinees are limited because only a handful of AZD1222 recipients were SARS-CoV-2 seropositive at baseline. Participants were mostly white British and included more females than males, and it was suggested by the authors that clonal diversity may have been underestimated. Because no day 14 peak-response samples were available, repertoires were characterized only after the peak T cell response. The 56-69-year group was small, and its depth increase did not reach significance, likely because of low power. CD4 TCRs associated with the vaccine covered the entire spike protein, and the dominant responses were in regions 160-218 and 743-854. Epitopes outside the regions mutated in the B.1.351 and B.1.1.7 variants were reportedly recognized by nearly half of the unique spike-specific TCRs.

The meaning of the sample's time point label: baseline before first vaccination. Samples from vaccinated people were obtained from the UK trials COV001 and COV002, which included a single-blind randomized controlled phase 2/3 trial of AZD1222 (ChAdOx1 nCoV-19) in healthy adults. For TCRbeta chain sequencing, PBMC samples from trial participants were taken at day 0 and at day 28 after the second dose. From cysteine to phenylalanine, the CDR3 is 13 amino acids long. CDR3 DNA only is kept here, 39 bases in frame from base 1. CDR1 and CDR2 are drawn from the germline V gene: ENHRY, SYGVKD. Clipping removes 6 bases from V and 3 bases from J, with 2 as the unmatched junction base count. The CDR3 regions of human TCRbeta chains were subjected to immunosequencing. From the authors' description of their analysis: Repertoire TCRs were checked for matches against a reference library of SARS-CoV-2-specific TCRs that had been generated using the MIRA antigen-specificity platform. Breadth meant the fraction of unique TCRs that were SARS-CoV-2-associated, whereas depth meant the fraction of total T cells that were SARS-CoV-2-associated. Using the MIRA data, each spike-specific TCR was mapped to the spike region that the TCR reacts to and placed in a CD4 or CD8 class. Log10-transformed breadth and depth values were compared by one-way ANOVA with Sidak's multiple comparisons tests. TCRdb holds this immuneACCESS table with in-frame rearrangements only. Some clones are missing; in checked studies, unresolved V genes explain under half, and the rest has no known cause. V, J and clone size are those of that table, while D and trimming were read from the DNA. This sample is represented by around 260,000 clones; 85% to 95% of them were singletons. The leading ten clones occupy 0.55% of the sample.

As concerns this clone: The target of this receptor is not known. Base quality data are lacking; no much larger clone is found one base away.

The rearrangement joined TRBV10-3 to TRBJ1-5, with TRBD1 identical over 7 junction bases. The material was peripheral blood, obtained on day 0 of AZD1222 vaccination. This receptor was obtained from an adult in good health. The CDR3 reads CAIRTGHNQPQHF. The bases are TGTGCCATCAGGACAGGGCACAATCAGCCCCAGCATTTT.